This T cell receptor beta chain was recorded in a study of PD-L1 blockade in urothelial cancer. As for the study in general: Analyses used blood from 3 weeks (second dose) and 6 weeks after treatment start. The study recovered a median of about 140,000 T cells per blood sample.

The protocol was immunoSEQ multiplex PCR, while the TCRdb copy is restricted to in-frame clones and leaves out a portion. The sample has 45,000 or so clones, 88% seen once. The sample holds a few counts of this clone. Described time point: pretreatment peripheral blood. CDR1 LNHNV and CDR2 YYDKDF come from the germline V gene (reference sequence). The CDR3 loop spans 16 amino acids. Trimming took 0 bases from V and 1 from J, leaving 12 bases between them. Sample: PBMCs, taken around atezolizumab (anti-PD-L1) treatment. The rearrangement uses TRBV15 and TRBJ1-1, with D unresolved. This TCR was recovered from a donor aged 40 or older with urothelial cancer. The CDR3 loop reads CATSRDRFGENTEAFF. The DNA for the CDR3 is TGTGCCACCAGCAGAGATCGTTTCGGGGAGAACACTGAAGCTTTCTTT.